This T cell receptor beta chain is from a study of T-cell reconstitution after alpha-beta-depleted transplantation in children (dated by TCRdb to 2016 to 2017). Context from the whole study: Using TCR repertoire profiling, the study quantitatively followed how T-cell immune reconstitution unfolded in children after TCRalphabeta/CD19-depleted allogeneic hematopoietic cell transplantation.

Concerning this clonotype: No cognate antigen has been identified for it. No much larger clone is present one base from it, and per-base qualities are unavailable.

The library was built by means of PCR. This sample was sequenced with an Illumina HiSeq 2500. To normalize quantification of the TCRbeta repertoire, the TCR libraries were built with molecular barcoding that relied on unique molecular identifiers. The public reads were reanalyzed by TCRdb: fastp trimming at Q25, MiXCR alignment, in-frame beta chains only. Rows are unified per CDR3 protein, each entry keeping the most common DNA and genes. The sample yields tens of thousands of distinct CDR3 sequences; about 40% were counted once. The ten largest clones take up roughly 98% of the sample. Including cysteine and phenylalanine, the CDR3 has 11 amino acids. The entry retains the CDR3 DNA only, 33 bases that are in frame from base 1. Taken from the germline V gene, the CDR1 and CDR2 loops are SQVTM and ANQGSEA. V lost 3 bases and J lost 5 bases; the stretch between them is 6 bases long. Here is what the overall study found, with its caveats: In some patients, the high TCRbeta diversity seen at day 60 was put down to recipient T cells and intrathymic progenitors that had survived conditioning. The apparently early recovery of alphabetaT-cell counts about two months after transplant reportedly depended on only several hundred rapidly expanded clones that came from non-depleted graft cells. Hyperexpanded clone frequencies declined over subsequent months; after one year, T-cell counts and TCRbeta diversity were mostly attributed to newly produced T cells.

The treatment or condition label here, explained by the study, means: allogeneic hematopoietic cell transplantation with graft depleted of TCRalphabeta T cells and CD19 B cells. Transplant recipients were children who received TCRalphabeta/CD19-depleted allogeneic hematopoietic cell grafts. This TCR was recovered from a male patient between 5 and 17 years old who had a stem cell transplant for acute lymphoblastic leukemia, so the T cells may come from the graft donor. Source: PBMCs, mostly from graft donor cells, taken 360 days after TCRalphabeta/CD19-depleted stem cell transplant. The chain links TRBV29-1 with TRBJ2-3; perhaps TRBD2 is the D gene, with 6 bases matching. The sequenced DNA is TGCAGCGTTGAGGGGGGAGATACGCAGTATTTT. This sequence encodes CSVEGGDTQYF.